The 8 T cell receptor beta chains below come from one sample, sequenced in a study of cytomegalovirus exposure and HLA in healthy donors (dated by TCRdb to about 2017). The library was produced with the immunoSEQ multiplex PCR assay. For the multiplex PCR, a mixture combining 60 forward primers for TCR Vbeta segments and 13 reverse primers for TCR Jbeta segments was used. The source is immuneACCESS, and TCRdb retained only in-frame sequences with V and J called. Part of the clones is not carried over; for the studies checked, unresolved V genes explain less than half of this, and the remainder is unexplained. This sample comprises some 76,000 clones, 65% to 85% of them detected only once. Roughly 2.4% of the sample rests with the top ten. Material: PBMCs. These receptors all come from a woman aged 50 to 65 in good health and CMV-seronegative.

The chain combines TRBV15 with TRBJ1-2, with D possibly being TRBD1 (6 bases). Looked up from germline, CDR1 is LNHNV and CDR2 is YYDKDF (reference sequence). Trimming removed 1 base at V and 0 bases at J, with 9 bases between. The CDR3 is 15 residues long. The CDR3 DNA follows: TGTGCCACCAGCAGAGGCAGGGGAGCTAACTATGGCTACACCTTC. It is translated as CATSRGRGANYGYTF. Drawing the rest from reference TRBV15 and TRBJ1-2, the complete variable domain is DAMVIQNPRYQVTQFGKPVTLSCSQTLNHNVMYWYQQKSSQAPKLLFHYYDKDFNNEADTPDNFQSRRPNTSFCFLDIRSPGLGDTAMYLCATSRGRGANYGYTFGSGTRLTVV.

The genes are TRBV11-2 and TRBJ1-4; 7 bases are a match to TRBD1. V was pared by 7 bases and J by 0 bases, with 8 bases of the junction left unmatched. Germline V gene lookup returns CDR1 SGHAT and CDR2 FQNNGV. CDR3 length equals 16 residues. The CDR3 nucleotides are TGTGCCAGCACCTTGGCGACAGGGACAACTAATGAAAAACTGTTTTTT. Translating it yields CASTLATGTTNEKLFF.

In its sample, this clone was seen once. V and J are TRBV28 and TRBJ2-1, with 9 bases matching TRBD1. Losses at the gene ends were 3 bases for V and 3 bases for J; bases not matched to a gene: 3. Germline V gene data show CDR1 as MDHEN and CDR2 as SYDVKM. The CDR3 spans 15 residues. In nucleotides, the CDR3 is TGTGCCAGCAGTTTGACAGGGGGATTCTACAATGAGCAGTTCTTC. Protein: CASSLTGGFYNEQFF.

The V gene is TRBV28, the J gene TRBJ2-3; TRBD2 matches at 9 bases. V shed 6 bases, J shed 1 base, and the junction held 5 bases outside the gene matches. CDR1 is MDHEN and CDR2 is SYDVKM in the germline V gene. The CDR3 loop spans 15 amino acids. CDR3 coding DNA: TGTGCCAGCAGACCTAGCGGGACAGGCACAGATACGCAGTATTTT. Encoded protein: CASRPSGTGTDTQYF.

The V call is TRBV4-3, the J call TRBJ2-7; TRBD2 aligns across 12 bases. The CDR3 has 17 amino acids. CDR1 and CDR2 (germline): LGHNA, YSLEER. With 3 bases clipped from V and 7 bases from J, the junction kept 13 bases outside the gene matches. DNA for the CDR3: TGCGCCAGCAGCCATCTCCACTCGACTAGCGGGGGAAGTGAGCAGTACGTC. It encodes CASSHLHSTSGGSEQYV.

The rearrangement joins TRBV6-5 to TRBJ2-2; D gene ambiguous. The CDR3 runs 13 residues. V was trimmed by 8 bases and J by 6 bases, leaving 13 bases between them. Germline V lookup: CDR1 MNHEY, CDR2 SVGAGI. CDR3 bases: TGTGCCAGCCGTCGAGGTGAGGCCGGGGAGCTGTTTTTT. This encodes CASRRGEAGELFF.

CDR3 bases: TGCGCCAGCAGCCAAGATCGCCTAGCGGGAGTTCCAGATACGCAGTATTTT. Translated, it gives CASSQDRLAGVPDTQYF. V and J are TRBV4-1 and TRBJ2-3, with 10 bases aligning to TRBD2. CDR1 and CDR2 (germline): MGHRA, YSYEKL. This CDR3 is built from 17 residues. V was pared by 0 bases and J by 4 bases, with 7 bases of the junction left unmatched.

The V call is TRBV7-2, the J call TRBJ1-2; 11 bases match TRBD1. The CDR3 is 16 residues long. Germline CDR1 reads SGHTA; CDR2 reads FQGNSA. V lost 1 base, J lost 4 bases, and 5 bases stayed unmatched. This CDR3 reads CASSLVGTGGAYGYTF. The CDR3 DNA is TGTGCCAGCAGCTTAGTAGGGACAGGGGGTGCCTATGGCTACACCTTC.